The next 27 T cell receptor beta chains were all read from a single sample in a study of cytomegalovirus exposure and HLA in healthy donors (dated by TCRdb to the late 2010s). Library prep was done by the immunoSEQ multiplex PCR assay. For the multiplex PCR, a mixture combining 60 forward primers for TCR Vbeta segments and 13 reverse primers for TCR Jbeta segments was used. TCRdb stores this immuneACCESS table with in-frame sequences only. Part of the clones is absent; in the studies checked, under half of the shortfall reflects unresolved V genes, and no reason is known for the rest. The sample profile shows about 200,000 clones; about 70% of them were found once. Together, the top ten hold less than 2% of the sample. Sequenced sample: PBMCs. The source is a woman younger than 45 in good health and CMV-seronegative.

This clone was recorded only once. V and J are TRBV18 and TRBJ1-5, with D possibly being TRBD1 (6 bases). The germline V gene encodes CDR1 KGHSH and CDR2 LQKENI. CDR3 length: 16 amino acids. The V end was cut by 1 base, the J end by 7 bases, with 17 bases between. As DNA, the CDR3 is TGTGCCAGCTCACCACTAGGGACATCGGTCCGGCAGCCCCAGCATTTT. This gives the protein CASSPLGTSVRQPQHF.

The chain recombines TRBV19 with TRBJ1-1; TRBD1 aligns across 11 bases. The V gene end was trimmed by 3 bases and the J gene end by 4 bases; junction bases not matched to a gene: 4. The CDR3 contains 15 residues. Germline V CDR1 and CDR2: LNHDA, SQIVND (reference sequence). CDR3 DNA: TGTGCCAGTAGTATGGGGACAGGGGGACTCACTGAAGCTTTCTTT. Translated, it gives CASSMGTGGLTEAFF.

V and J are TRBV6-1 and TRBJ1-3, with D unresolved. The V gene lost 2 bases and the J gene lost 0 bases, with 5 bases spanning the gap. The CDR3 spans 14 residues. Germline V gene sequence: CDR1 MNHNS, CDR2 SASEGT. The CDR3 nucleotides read TGTGCCAGCAGTGAATGGAGCTCTGGAAACACCATATATTTT. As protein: CASSEWSSGNTIYF.

The CDR3 loop reads CAISQDIGFGYTF. DNA of the CDR3: TGTGCCATCAGCCAGGACATCGGGTTTGGCTACACCTTC. The chain links TRBV10-3 to TRBJ1-2, with D possibly matching TRBD1 (5 bases). V lost 6 bases to trimming and J lost 7 bases, with 15 bases between them. Germline loops: CDR1 ENHRY, CDR2 SYGVKD. CDR3 length: 13 residues.

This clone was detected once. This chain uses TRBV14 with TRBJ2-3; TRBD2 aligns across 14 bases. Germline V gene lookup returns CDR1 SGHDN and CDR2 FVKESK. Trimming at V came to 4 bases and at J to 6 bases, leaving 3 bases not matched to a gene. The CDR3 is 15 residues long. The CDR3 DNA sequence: TGTGCCAGCAGCCGGGGACTAGCGGGAGCGGATACGCAGTATTTT. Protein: CASSRGLAGADTQYF.

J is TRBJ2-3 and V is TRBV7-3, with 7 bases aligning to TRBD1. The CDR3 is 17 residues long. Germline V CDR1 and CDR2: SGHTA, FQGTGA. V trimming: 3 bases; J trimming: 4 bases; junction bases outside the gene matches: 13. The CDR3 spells CASSFRLQGQGADTQYF. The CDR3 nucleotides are TGTGCCAGCAGCTTCCGGTTACAGGGCCAGGGGGCAGATACGCAGTATTTT.

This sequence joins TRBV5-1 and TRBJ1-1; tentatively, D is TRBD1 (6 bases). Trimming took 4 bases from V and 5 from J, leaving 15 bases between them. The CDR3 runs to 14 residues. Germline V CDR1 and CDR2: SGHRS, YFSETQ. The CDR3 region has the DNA TGCGCCAGCAGCGTATCGCAGGGGCAGACTGAAGCTTTCTTT. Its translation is CASSVSQGQTEAFF.

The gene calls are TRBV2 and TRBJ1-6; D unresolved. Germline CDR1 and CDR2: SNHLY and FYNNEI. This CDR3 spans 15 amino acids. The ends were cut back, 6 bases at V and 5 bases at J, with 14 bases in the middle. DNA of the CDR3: TGTGCCAGCAGCCCAAACGGAGTCAATAATTCACCCCTCCACTTT. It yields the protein CASSPNGVNNSPLHF.

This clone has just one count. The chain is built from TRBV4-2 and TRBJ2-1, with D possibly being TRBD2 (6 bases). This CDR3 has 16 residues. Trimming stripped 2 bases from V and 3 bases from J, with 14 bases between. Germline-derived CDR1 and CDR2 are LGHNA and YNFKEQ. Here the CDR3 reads CASSQRLGGIYNEQFF. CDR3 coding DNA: TGTGCCAGCAGCCAACGGTTGGGGGGTATCTACAATGAGCAGTTCTTC.

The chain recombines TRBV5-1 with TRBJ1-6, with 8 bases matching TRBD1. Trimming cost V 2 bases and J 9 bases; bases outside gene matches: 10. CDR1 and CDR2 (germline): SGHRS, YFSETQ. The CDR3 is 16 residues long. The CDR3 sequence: CASSLALGQAGSPLHF. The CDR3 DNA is TGCGCCAGCAGCTTAGCTCTGGGACAGGCGGGTTCACCCCTCCACTTT.

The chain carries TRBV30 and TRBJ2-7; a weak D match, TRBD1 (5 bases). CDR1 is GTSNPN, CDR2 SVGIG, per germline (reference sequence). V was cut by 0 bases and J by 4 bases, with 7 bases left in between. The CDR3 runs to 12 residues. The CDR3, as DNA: TGTGCCTGGAGTGTAAGGGGTTACGAGCAGTACTTC. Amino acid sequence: CAWSVRGYEQYF.

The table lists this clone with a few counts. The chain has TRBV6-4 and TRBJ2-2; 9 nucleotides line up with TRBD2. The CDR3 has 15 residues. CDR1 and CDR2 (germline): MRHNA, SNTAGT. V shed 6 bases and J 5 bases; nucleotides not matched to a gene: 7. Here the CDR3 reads CASRKAAGGTGELFF. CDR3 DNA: TGTGCCAGCAGAAAAGCAGCGGGAGGAACCGGGGAGCTGTTTTTT.

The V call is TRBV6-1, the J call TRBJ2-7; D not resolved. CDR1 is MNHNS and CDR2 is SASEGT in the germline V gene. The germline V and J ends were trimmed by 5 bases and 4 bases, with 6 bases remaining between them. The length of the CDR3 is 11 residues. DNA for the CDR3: TGTGCCAGCAGTCTTGAGTACGAGCAGTACTTC. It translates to CASSLEYEQYF.

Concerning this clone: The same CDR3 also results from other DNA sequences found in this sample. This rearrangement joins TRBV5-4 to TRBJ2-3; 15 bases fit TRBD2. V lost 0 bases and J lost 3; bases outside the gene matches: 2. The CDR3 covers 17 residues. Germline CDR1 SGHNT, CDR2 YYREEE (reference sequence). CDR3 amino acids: CASSLGTSGRATDTQYF. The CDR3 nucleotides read TGTGCCAGCAGCTTGGGGACTAGCGGGAGGGCAACAGATACGCAGTATTTT.

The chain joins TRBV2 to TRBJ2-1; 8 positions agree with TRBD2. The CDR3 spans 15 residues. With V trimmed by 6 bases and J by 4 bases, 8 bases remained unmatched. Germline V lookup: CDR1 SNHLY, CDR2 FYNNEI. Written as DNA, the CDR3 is TGTGCCAGCAGCCGAGCGGGAGTGGATTACAATGAGCAGTTCTTC. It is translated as CASSRAGVDYNEQFF.

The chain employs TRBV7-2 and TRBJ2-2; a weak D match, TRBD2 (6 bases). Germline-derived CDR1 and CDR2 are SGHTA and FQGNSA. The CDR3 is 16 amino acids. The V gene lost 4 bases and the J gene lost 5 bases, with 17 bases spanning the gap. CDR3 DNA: TGTGCCAGCAGCTCCCAAGGCGGGAACCCTACCGGGGAGCTGTTTTTT. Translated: CASSSQGGNPTGELFF.

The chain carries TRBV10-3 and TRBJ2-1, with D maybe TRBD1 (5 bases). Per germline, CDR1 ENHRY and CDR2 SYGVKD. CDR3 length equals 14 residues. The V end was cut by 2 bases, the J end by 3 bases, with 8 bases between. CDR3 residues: CAISERGIYNEQFF. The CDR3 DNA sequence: TGTGCCATCAGTGAGAGGGGCATCTACAATGAGCAGTTCTTC.

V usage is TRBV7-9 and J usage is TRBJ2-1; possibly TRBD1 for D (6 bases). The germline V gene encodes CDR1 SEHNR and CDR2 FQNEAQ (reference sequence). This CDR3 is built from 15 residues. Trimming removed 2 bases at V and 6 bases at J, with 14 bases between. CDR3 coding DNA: TGTGCCAGCAGCTTATTAGGGACACGGGGCAATGAGCAGTTCTTC. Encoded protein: CASSLLGTRGNEQFF.

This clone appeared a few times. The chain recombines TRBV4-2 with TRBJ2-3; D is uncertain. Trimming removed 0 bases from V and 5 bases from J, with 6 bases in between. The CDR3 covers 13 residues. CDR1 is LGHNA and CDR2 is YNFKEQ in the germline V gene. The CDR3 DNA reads TGTGCCAGCAGCCAAGATCGCGGAGATACGCAGTATTTT. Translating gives CASSQDRGDTQYF.

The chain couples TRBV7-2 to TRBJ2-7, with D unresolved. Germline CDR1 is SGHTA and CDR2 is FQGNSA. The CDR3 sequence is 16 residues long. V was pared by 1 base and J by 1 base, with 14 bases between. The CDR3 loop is CASSLVPQAYSYEQYF. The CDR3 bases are TGTGCCAGCAGCTTAGTTCCGCAGGCATATTCCTACGAGCAGTACTTC.

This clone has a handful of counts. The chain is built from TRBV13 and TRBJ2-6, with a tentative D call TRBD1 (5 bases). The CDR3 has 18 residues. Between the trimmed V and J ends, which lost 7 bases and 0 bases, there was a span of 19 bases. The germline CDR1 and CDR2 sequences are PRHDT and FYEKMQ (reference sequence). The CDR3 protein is CASTEVGVLSSGANVLTF. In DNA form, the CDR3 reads TGTGCCAGCACCGAAGTAGGGGTTTTGAGCTCTGGGGCCAACGTCCTGACTTTC.

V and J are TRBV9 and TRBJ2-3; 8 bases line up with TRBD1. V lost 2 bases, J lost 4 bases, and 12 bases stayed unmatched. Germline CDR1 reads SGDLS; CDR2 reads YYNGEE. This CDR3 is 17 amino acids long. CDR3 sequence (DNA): TGTGCCAGCAGCGTGAGAGGGTTCGGACAGGGACCAGATACGCAGTATTTT. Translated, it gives CASSVRGFGQGPDTQYF.

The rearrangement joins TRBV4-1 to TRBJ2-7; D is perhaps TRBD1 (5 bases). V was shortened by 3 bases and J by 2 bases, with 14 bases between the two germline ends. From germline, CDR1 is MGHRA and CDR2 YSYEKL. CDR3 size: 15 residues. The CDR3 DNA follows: TGCGCCAGCAGCCAGGACACCCCAGGGCCCTACGAGCAGTACTTC. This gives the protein CASSQDTPGPYEQYF.

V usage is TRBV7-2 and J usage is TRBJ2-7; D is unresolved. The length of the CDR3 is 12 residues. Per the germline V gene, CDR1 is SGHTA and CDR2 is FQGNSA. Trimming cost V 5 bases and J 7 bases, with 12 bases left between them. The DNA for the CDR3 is TGTGCCAGCAGCCCTGTACCCGGGGAGCAGTACTTC. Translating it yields CASSPVPGEQYF. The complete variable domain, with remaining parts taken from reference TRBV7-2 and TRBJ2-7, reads GAGVSQSPSNKVTEKGKDVELRCDPISGHTALYWYRQSLGQGLEFLIYFQGNSAPDKSGLPSDRFSAERTGGSVSTLTIQRTQQEDSAVYLCASSPVPGEQYFGPGTRLTVT.

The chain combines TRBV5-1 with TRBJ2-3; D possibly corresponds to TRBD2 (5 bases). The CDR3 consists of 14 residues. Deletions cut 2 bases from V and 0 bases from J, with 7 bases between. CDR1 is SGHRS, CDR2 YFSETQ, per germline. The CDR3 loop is CASSFRTSTDTQYF. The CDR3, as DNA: TGCGCCAGCAGCTTTCGGACTAGCACAGATACGCAGTATTTT.

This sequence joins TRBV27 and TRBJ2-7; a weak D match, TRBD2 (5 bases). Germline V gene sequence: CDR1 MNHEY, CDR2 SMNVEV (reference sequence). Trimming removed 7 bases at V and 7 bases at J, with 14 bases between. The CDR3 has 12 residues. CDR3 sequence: CASTKRSGEQYF. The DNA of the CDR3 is TGTGCCAGCACTAAGCGAAGCGGTGAGCAGTACTTC.

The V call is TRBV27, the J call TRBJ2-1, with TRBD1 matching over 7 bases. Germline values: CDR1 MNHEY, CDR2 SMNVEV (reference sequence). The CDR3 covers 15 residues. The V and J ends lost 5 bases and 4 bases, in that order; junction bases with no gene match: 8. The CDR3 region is CASSPTGFGYNEQFF. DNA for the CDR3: TGTGCCAGCAGTCCGACAGGGTTCGGATACAATGAGCAGTTCTTC.